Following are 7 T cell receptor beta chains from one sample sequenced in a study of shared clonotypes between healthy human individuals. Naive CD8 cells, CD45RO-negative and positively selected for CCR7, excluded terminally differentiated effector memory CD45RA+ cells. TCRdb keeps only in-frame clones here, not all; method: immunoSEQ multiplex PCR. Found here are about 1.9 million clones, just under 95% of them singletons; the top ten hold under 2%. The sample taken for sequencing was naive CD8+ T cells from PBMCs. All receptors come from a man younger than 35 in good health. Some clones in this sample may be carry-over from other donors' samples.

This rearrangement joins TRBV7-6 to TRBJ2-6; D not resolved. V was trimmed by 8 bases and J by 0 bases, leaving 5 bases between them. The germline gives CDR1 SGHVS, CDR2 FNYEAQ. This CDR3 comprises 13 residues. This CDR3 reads CASLDSGANVLTF. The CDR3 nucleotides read TGTGCCAGCCTAGACTCTGGGGCCAACGTCCTGACTTTC.

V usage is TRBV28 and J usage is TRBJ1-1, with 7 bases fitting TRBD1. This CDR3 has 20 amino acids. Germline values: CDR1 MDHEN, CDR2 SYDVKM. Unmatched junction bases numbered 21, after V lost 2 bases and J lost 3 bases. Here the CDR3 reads CASSLIHHSSPGGSDTEAFF. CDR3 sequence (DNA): TGTGCCAGCAGTTTAATACATCACAGCTCCCCAGGGGGGTCGGACACTGAAGCTTTCTTT.

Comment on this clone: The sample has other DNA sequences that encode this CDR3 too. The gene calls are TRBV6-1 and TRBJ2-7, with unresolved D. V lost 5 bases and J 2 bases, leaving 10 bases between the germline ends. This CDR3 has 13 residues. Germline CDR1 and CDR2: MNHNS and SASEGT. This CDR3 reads CASSPRVPYEQYF. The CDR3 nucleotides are TGTGCCAGCAGTCCAAGGGTGCCCTACGAGCAGTACTTC.

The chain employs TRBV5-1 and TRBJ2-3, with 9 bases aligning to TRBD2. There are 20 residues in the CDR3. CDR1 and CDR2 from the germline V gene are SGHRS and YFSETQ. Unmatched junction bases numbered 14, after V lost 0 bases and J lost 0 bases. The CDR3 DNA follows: TGCGCCAGCAGCTTGGTAGTTTTACTAGCGGGCAGAAAAAGCACAGATACGCAGTATTTT. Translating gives CASSLVVLLAGRKSTDTQYF.

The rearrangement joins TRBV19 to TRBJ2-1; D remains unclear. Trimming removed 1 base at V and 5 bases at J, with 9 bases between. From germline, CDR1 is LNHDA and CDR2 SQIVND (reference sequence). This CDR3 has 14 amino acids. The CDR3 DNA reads TGTGCCAGTAGTATAGCGGTGAGCAACAATGAGCAGTTCTTC. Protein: CASSIAVSNNEQFF.

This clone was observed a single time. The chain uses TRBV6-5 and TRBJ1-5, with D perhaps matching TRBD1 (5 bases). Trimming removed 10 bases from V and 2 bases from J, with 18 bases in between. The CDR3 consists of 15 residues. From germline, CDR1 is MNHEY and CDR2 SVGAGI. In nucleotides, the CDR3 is TGTGCCACCGCGCAGGTGTGGGGGGGCAATCAGCCCCAGCATTTT. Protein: CATAQVWGGNQPQHF.

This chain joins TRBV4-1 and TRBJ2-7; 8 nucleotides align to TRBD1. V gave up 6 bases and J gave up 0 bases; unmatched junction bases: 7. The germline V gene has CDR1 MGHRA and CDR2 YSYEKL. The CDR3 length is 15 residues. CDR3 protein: CASSPRTGHSYEQYF. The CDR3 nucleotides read TGCGCCAGCAGTCCCCGGACAGGGCACTCCTACGAGCAGTACTTC.